This T cell receptor beta chain was sequenced during a study of blood T cell repertoires in COVID-19. Across the study: Researchers got acute and convalescent COVID-19 samples from the United States, Italy and Spain. T cells, B-cell-depleted T cells, or PBMCs provided the cDNA or gDNA that served as material.

In the source study's methods: Scientists estimated how many nucleated cells there were by amplifying reference gene primers. Assay: immunoSEQ multiplex PCR; the TCRdb copy retains only in-frame clones and omits some. The V and J calls and clone size were taken over from that table, and D and trimming were inferred from the DNA. The table lists about 150,000 clones, 80% of them singletons, with roughly 13% in the top ten. The CDR3 covers 14 residues. The V end lost 2 bases, the J end lost 11 bases, and 19 bases lay between the germline ends. The J gene is TRBJ2-7, the V gene TRBV23-1, with D unclear. TRBV23-1 qualifies as an ORF whose function is uncertain. The clonotype was recovered from a man in his 60s with active or convalescent COVID-19. Sequencing was carried out using peripheral blood. This CDR3 is CASSQIGRIRLKYF. CDR3 DNA sequence: TGCGCCAGCAGTCAAATTGGCAGGATTCGTTTGAAGTACTTC.